Listed below are T cell receptor beta chains from one sample, sequenced in a study of cytomegalovirus exposure and HLA in healthy donors. Some clones are missing from TCRdb's copy, which holds only in-frame ones; the method was immunoSEQ multiplex PCR. The sample has tens of thousands of clones. The sequenced material came from PBMCs. The receptor set was obtained from a man aged 45-60 years in good health and CMV-seronegative. Both conserved end residues are part of each CDR3. The D gene is left open where the match is weak.

j_call | d_call | v_call | cdr3_aa | cdr3_nt
TRBJ2-2 | TRBD1 | TRBV19 | CASSTTGTNTGELFF | TGTGCCAGTAGTACGACAGGGACGAACACCGGGGAGCTGTTTTTT
TRBJ1-2 | NA | TRBV7-2 | CASSLVGLEGYTF | TGTGCCAGCAGCTTAGTCGGTCTAGAGGGCTACACCTTC
TRBJ1-1 | TRBD1 | TRBV29-1 | CSVARQGTEAFF | TGCAGCGTAGCAAGACAGGGGACTGAAGCTTTCTTT
TRBJ1-1 | NA | TRBV4-3 | CASSQGFRVSGTEAFF | TGCGCCAGCAGCCAAGGTTTCAGGGTTAGTGGCACTGAAGCTTTCTTT
TRBJ1-3 | NA | TRBV11-2 | CASSSLRGTSRNTIYF | TGTGCCAGCAGCAGTCTACGGGGGACGTCGAGAAACACCATATATTTT
TRBJ1-6 | NA | TRBV5-1 | CASSLDRSYNSPLHF | TGCGCCAGCAGCTTGGACCGGTCCTATAATTCACCCCTCCACTTT
TRBJ2-5 | NA | TRBV5-4 | CASSFQRGLTKTETQYF | TGTGCCAGCAGCTTTCAGAGAGGCCTAACAAAAACAGAGACCCAGTACTTC
TRBJ1-5 | NA | TRBV9 | CASSVGGYSNQPQHF | TGTGCCAGCAGCGTAGGAGGGTATAGCAATCAGCCCCAGCATTTT
TRBJ1-2 | NA | TRBV29-1 | CSVEERYPGGGYTF | TGCAGCGTTGAAGAACGGTACCCCGGAGGAGGCTACACCTTC
TRBJ2-7 | NA | TRBV7-2 | CASSSNFAVYEQYF | TGTGCCAGCAGCTCAAACTTTGCGGTGTACGAGCAGTACTTC
TRBJ2-2 | TRBD1 | TRBV2 | CASGQGAGELFF | TGTGCCAGCGGACAGGGGGCCGGGGAGCTGTTTTTT
TRBJ1-1 | TRBD1 | TRBV9 | CASSEGDTGGDEAFF | TGTGCCAGCAGCGAGGGAGACACAGGGGGTGATGAAGCTTTCTTT
TRBJ2-2 | NA | TRBV7-3 | CASSSRRGATGELFF | TGTGCCAGCAGCTCACGCAGGGGGGCCACCGGGGAGCTGTTTTTT
TRBJ2-2 | TRBD1 | TRBV10-2 | CASSLQGSGELFF | TGCGCCAGCAGCCTACAGGGGTCCGGGGAGCTGTTTTTT
TRBJ2-3 | TRBD2 | TRBV9 | CASSFRLAGEGDTQYF | TGTGCCAGCAGCTTCCGACTAGCGGGGGAGGGAGATACGCAGTATTTT
TRBJ2-7 | TRBD1 | TRBV5-3 | CARSLRGQDRVESYEQYF | TGTGCCAGAAGCTTGCGGGGACAAGACAGGGTGGAGTCCTACGAGCAGTACTTC
TRBJ2-5 | NA | TRBV29-1 | CSFLGPSPETQYF | TGCAGCTTCCTTGGGCCAAGTCCGGAGACCCAGTACTTC